A selection of T cell receptor beta chains follows, all from one sample in a study of blood T cell repertoires in COVID-19. Repertoires were generated with immunoSEQ multiplex PCR, while TCRdb's copy carries only in-frame clones and drops some. The sample shows 150,000 to 180,000 clones, 78% of them seen only once. Material for sequencing was peripheral blood. The receptor set was obtained from an older man with acute or convalescent COVID-19. The CDR3 runs from the conserved cysteine through the conserved F or W.

v_call	j_call	cdr3_aa
TRBV9	TRBJ2-4	CASSVEAGRGIQYF
TRBV5-4	TRBJ1-2	CASSLEGTGANYGYTF
TRBV5-6	TRBJ2-1	CASSGNRGPYNEQFF
TRBV7-2	TRBJ1-3	CASSPGQTVSGNTIYF
TRBV5-4	TRBJ1-2	CASSLDLGPRLYGYTF
TRBV3-1/TRBV3-2	TRBJ2-3	CASTRGDLPDTQYF
TRBV11-2	TRBJ2-6	CASSPDISGANVLTF
TRBV9	TRBJ1-1	CASSVEGWGEAFF
TRBV30	TRBJ1-2	CAWSESWGDGYTF
TRBV5-1	TRBJ1-5	CASSPVAGAAQHF
TRBV2	TRBJ1-5	CASRGQGDQPQHF
TRBV7-6	TRBJ1-6	CASSLGGQGISPLHF
TRBV19	TRBJ2-5	CASSISDRGQETQYF
TRBV6-6	TRBJ2-7	CASSYDGWGDYEQYF
TRBV6-5	TRBJ1-2	CASSTGGGYGYTF
TRBV15	TRBJ1-1	CATSRDPQSAIQAFF
TRBV18	TRBJ2-3	CASSPPSRGGATDTQYF
TRBV10-3	TRBJ1-4	CAISESGAGGINEKLFF
TRBV2	TRBJ2-5	CASSELTDGETQYF
TRBV12-5	TRBJ2-1	CASGLEGTVVNEQFF